This entry lists 29 T cell receptor beta chains sequenced from one sample in a study of response to subunit inactivated influenza vaccine (dated by TCRdb to the late 2010s). The library was obtained by RT-PCR. Sequencing was carried out with an Illumina HiSeq 2500. TCRdb redid the processing of the public reads, applying fastp at Q25 and MiXCR, and retained in-frame beta chains. Rows are combined by CDR3 protein, so each entry shows the most common genes and DNA. The sample contains about 610,000 distinct CDR3 sequences, around 13% of them found a single time. The ten top clones hold 11% of the sample. The material sequenced was PBMCs from blood, taken 11 to 12 days after vaccination. Every receptor here comes from a man aged 50 to 59 who received an inactivated influenza vaccine. Donor details come from another sample of the same person, matched by shared clones.

The chain is built from TRBV28 and TRBJ2-5; 8 nucleotides agree with TRBD1. Looked up from germline, CDR1 is MDHEN and CDR2 is SYDVKM. There are 15 residues in the CDR3. Trimming cost V 6 bases and J 3 bases; bases outside gene matches: 9. The CDR3: CASSPTRTGKETQYF. The CDR3 region has the DNA TGTGCCAGCAGCCCAACTCGGACAGGGAAAGAGACCCAGTACTTC.

The chain employs TRBV12-3 or TRBV12-4 and TRBJ2-5, with D perhaps being TRBD1 or TRBD2 (5 bases each). The CDR3 is 14 amino acids. The V end lost 3 bases, the J end lost 5 bases, and 13 bases lay between the germline ends. In DNA form, the CDR3 reads TGTGCCAGCAGTTTTGGGGGAGTTGGGGAGACCCAGTACTTC. Translation gives CASSFGGVGETQYF.

This clonotype was detected only a few times. The chain couples TRBV20-1 to TRBJ1-5, with D possibly TRBD1 on 6 matching bases. There are 13 residues in the CDR3. Looked up from germline, CDR1 is DFQATT and CDR2 is SNEGSKA (reference sequence). The CDR3 here is CSARGQNGQPQHF. As DNA, the CDR3 is TGCAGCGCTCGAGGACAGAATGGGCAGCCCCAGCATTTT.

This clonotype was observed many times. The V gene is TRBV5-1, the J gene TRBJ2-4; no clear D gene. The CDR3 is 15 amino acids. Trimming left V 0 bases short and J 1 base short, with 8 bases between. Germline CDR1 is SGHRS and CDR2 is YFSETQ. This chain's CDR3 is CASSLEGAAKNIQYF. In DNA form, the CDR3 reads TGCGCCAGCAGCTTGGAAGGTGCGGCCAAAAACATTCAGTACTTC.

V and J are TRBV10-3 and TRBJ2-1, with 8 bases that match TRBD2. CDR1 is ENHRY, CDR2 SYGVKD, per germline. Trimming removed 3 bases from V and 7 bases from J; junction bases left unmatched: 11. The CDR3 loop spans 16 amino acids. The CDR3 DNA reads TGTGCCATCAGTGATTTGCGGGAGGATTTGGGGAATGAGCAGTTCTTC. This gives the protein CAISDLREDLGNEQFF.

The rearrangement joins TRBV7-2 to TRBJ2-5; D gene unclear. Trimming removed 3 bases at V and 1 base at J, with 6 bases between. The V gene's germline CDR1 is SGHTA and CDR2 FQGNSA. This CDR3 spans 13 amino acids. CDR3: CASSFFGQETQYF. The CDR3 coding sequence is TGTGCCAGCAGCTTTTTCGGCCAAGAGACCCAGTACTTC.

The V gene is TRBV20-1, the J gene TRBJ2-3; no reliable D call. The CDR3 has 13 residues. Between the trimmed V and J ends, which lost 4 bases and 1 base, there was a span of 9 bases. The germline CDR1 and CDR2 sequences are DFQATT and SNEGSKA (reference sequence). CDR3 amino acids: CSATKDGTDTQYF. The CDR3 bases are TGCAGTGCTACTAAGGACGGCACAGATACGCAGTATTTT.

This clonotype was observed many times. V is TRBV20-1 and J is TRBJ1-2, with 7 bases identical to TRBD1. Germline CDR1 is DFQATT and CDR2 is SNEGSKA (reference sequence). After removal of 5 bases from V and 0 bases from J, the junction contained 3 bases not matched to a gene. The CDR3 has 13 residues. This chain's CDR3 is CSASGGPNYGYTF. The CDR3 DNA follows: TGCAGTGCTTCAGGGGGACCTAACTATGGCTACACCTTC.

With regard to this clonotype: A junction end diverges from the germline sequence, so it may reflect a read error. J is TRBJ2-3 and V is TRBV6-1, with D perhaps matching TRBD1 (6 bases). The CDR3 spans 13 residues. Germline loops: CDR1 MNHNS, CDR2 SASEGT. Here the CDR3 reads CASRGQTSETQYF. The CDR3 DNA sequence: TGTGCCAGCAGAGGACAGACATCAGAGACGCAGTATTTT.

In its sample, this clonotype was seen once. The genes are TRBV3-1 and TRBJ1-5; D is ambiguous. This CDR3 contains 13 residues. Germline CDR1 is LGHDT and CDR2 is YNNKEL (reference sequence). Trimming removed 3 bases at V and 9 bases at J, with 12 bases between. CDR3 coding DNA: TGTGCCAGCAGCCAGGGCCCGGGGTGGCCCCAGCATTTT. Its translation: CASSQGPGWPQHF.

This clonotype was seen many times. The chain has TRBV27 and TRBJ2-1, with D possibly matching TRBD1 (6 bases). This CDR3 comprises 13 residues. V lost 10 bases, J lost 3 bases, and 13 bases lay in between. Per germline, CDR1 MNHEY and CDR2 SMNVEV (reference sequence). CDR3 region: CANNRDFYNEQFF. In nucleotides, the CDR3 is TGTGCCAACAACAGGGATTTCTACAATGAGCAGTTCTTC.

V and J are TRBV28 and TRBJ2-3; D uncertain. Trimming shortened V by 7 bases and J by 4 bases, and 21 bases separated the two germline ends. This CDR3 has 16 amino acids. Germline CDR1 MDHEN, CDR2 SYDVKM. The CDR3 DNA follows: TGTGCCAGCAACCCCAGTGAGGCTCCTAGGCCAGATACGCAGTATTTT. Translation: CASNPSEAPRPDTQYF.

This chain uses TRBV2 with TRBJ2-3; 8 bases match TRBD1. The CDR3 length is 13 residues. V was clipped by 6 bases and J by 6 bases; unmatched bases: 5. The germline CDR1 and CDR2 sequences are SNHLY and FYNNEI. For the CDR3, the DNA is TGTGCCAGCAGGGACAGGGATGATGATACGCAGTATTTT. Encoded protein: CASRDRDDDTQYF.

There are many counts of this clonotype. The chain is built from TRBV7-2 and TRBJ1-4; D unresolved. Per the germline V gene, CDR1 is SGHTA and CDR2 is FQGNSA. V gave up 5 bases and J gave up 4 bases, with 14 bases separating them. There are 15 residues in the CDR3. CDR3 amino acids: CASSNSRRNNEKLFF. The CDR3 region has the DNA TGTGCCAGCAGCAACAGCAGGCGTAATAATGAAAAACTGTTTTTT.

The V gene is TRBV6-5, the J gene TRBJ2-3, with D possibly TRBD1 on 6 matching bases. Trimming stripped 5 bases from V and 2 bases from J, with 17 bases between. The CDR3 loop spans 16 amino acids. Germline lookup yields CDR1 MNHEY and CDR2 SVGAGI. CDR3 region: CASSTRQVLITDTQYF. CDR3 sequence (DNA): TGTGCCAGCAGTACCCGACAGGTTCTAATCACAGATACGCAGTATTTT.

The rearrangement joins TRBV7-2 to TRBJ2-5; TRBD1 is a possible D gene (5 bases). CDR1 and CDR2 (germline): SGHTA, FQGNSA. This CDR3 is 13 amino acids long. Trimming took off 7 bases at V and 2 bases at J, with 11 bases between the two ends. The CDR3 is CASTSRGQETQYF. The CDR3 coding sequence is TGTGCCAGCACCTCTAGGGGACAAGAGACCCAGTACTTC.

This clonotype was detected many times. The genes are TRBV4-3 and TRBJ1-1; D ambiguous. The V gene's germline CDR1 is LGHNA and CDR2 YSLEER. The V end lost 4 bases, the J end lost 1 base, and 10 bases lay between the germline ends. The CDR3 has 14 amino acids. DNA for the CDR3: TGCGCCAGCAGCCTCCAGACTGGGAACACTGAAGCTTTCTTT. This codes for CASSLQTGNTEAFF.

This clonotype was recorded a few times. V and J are TRBV15 and TRBJ2-3; D may be TRBD1 or TRBD2 (6 bases each). The V gene's germline CDR1 is LNHNV and CDR2 YYDKDF (reference sequence). The CDR3 contains 13 residues. V was cut by 6 bases and J by 6 bases, with 13 bases left in between. CDR3 amino acids: CATSARGGDTQYF. CDR3 nucleotide sequence: TGTGCCACCAGTGCCCGAGGGGGGGATACGCAGTATTTT.

This clonotype has only a few counts. The V call is TRBV10-3, the J call TRBJ2-7; D possibly uses TRBD1 or TRBD2 (5 bases each). The V end lost 3 bases, the J end lost 6 bases, and 24 bases lay between the germline ends. The germline V gene has CDR1 ENHRY and CDR2 SYGVKD. The CDR3 has 17 residues. The CDR3 DNA reads TGTGCCATCAGTGACCAGAGGGACCGCGGAAGGGTTGGCGAGCAGTACTTC. Protein product: CAISDQRDRGRVGEQYF.

The chain recombines TRBV4-2 with TRBJ1-4, with a tentative D call TRBD1 (5 bases). Trimming pared 4 bases from V and 4 bases from J, leaving 13 bases between. The CDR3 has 15 amino acids. Looked up from germline, CDR1 is LGHNA and CDR2 is YNFKEQ. Here the CDR3 reads CASSRRGTDNEKLFF. The CDR3 DNA follows: TGTGCCAGCAGCCGACGCGGGACGGATAATGAAAAACTGTTTTTT.

This clonotype was seen only a few times. The genes are TRBV24-1 and TRBJ1-1, with no clear D. CDR1 and CDR2 (germline): KGHDR, SFDVKD. V dropped 5 bases and J dropped 6 bases, with 18 bases sitting between them. The CDR3 runs 15 residues. CDR3 DNA sequence: TGTGCCACCAGTGGGGGAGGTTTGTTGTACGCTGAAGCTTTCTTT. It specifies CATSGGGLLYAEAFF.

A remark on this clonotype: Germline is not matched at one junction end, which may reflect a read error. CDR3: CASSPGVSGNEQFF. DNA of the CDR3: TGTGCTAGCAGCCCAGGAGTGAGTGGCAATGAGCAGTTCTTC. The rearrangement joins TRBV7-7 to TRBJ2-1; D not resolved. The germline CDR1 and CDR2 sequences are SSHAT and FNYEAQ (reference sequence). CDR3 size: 14 residues.

This clonotype was detected a few times. The chain uses TRBV20-1 and TRBJ2-7, with D unresolved. CDR3 length: 12 amino acids. The V end lost 6 bases, the J end lost 0 bases, and 9 bases lay between the germline ends. Germline CDR1 reads DFQATT; CDR2 reads SNEGSKA (reference sequence). The CDR3 loop is CSAERDSYEQYF. The CDR3 DNA reads as TGCAGTGCCGAAAGGGACTCCTACGAGCAGTACTTC.

This clonotype was seen a single time. The chain combines TRBV7-9 with TRBJ2-3, with D possibly being TRBD1 (8 bases). Germline V gene sequence: CDR1 SEHNR, CDR2 FQNEAQ (reference sequence). The CDR3 contains 16 residues. The V and J ends lost 7 bases and 5 bases respectively, with 22 bases between them. This CDR3 is CASTSGPGGVGDTQYF. The CDR3 DNA is TGTGCCAGCACTAGCGGTCCAGGGGGCGTGGGAGATACGCAGTATTTT.

This chain uses TRBV18 with TRBJ2-1; possibly TRBD2 for D (6 bases). CDR3 length: 16 amino acids. V lost 3 bases and J lost 3, with 15 bases in between. Germline-derived CDR1 and CDR2 are KGHSH and LQKENI. The CDR3 nucleotides read TGTGCCAGCTCACCGGAGGGGAGAGAGAACTACAATGAGCAGTTCTTC. Encoded protein: CASSPEGRENYNEQFF.

The V and J genes are TRBV12-3 or TRBV12-4 and TRBJ2-3; 11 positions match TRBD2. The CDR3 totals 17 residues. J lost 0 bases, V lost 5 bases, and 7 bases had no gene match. The CDR3 region is CASSRSGGVASTDTQYF. CDR3 in DNA: TGTGCCAGCAGTCGTAGCGGGGGGGTTGCTAGCACAGATACGCAGTATTTT.

The V and J genes are TRBV2 and TRBJ2-4; no clear D. Germline CDR1 reads SNHLY; CDR2 reads FYNNEI. This CDR3 is 15 amino acids long. The V gene lost 7 bases and the J gene lost 1 base, with 14 bases spanning the gap. CDR3 in amino acids: CASKGPAIAKNIQYF. The CDR3, as DNA: TGTGCCAGCAAAGGACCCGCTATCGCCAAAAACATTCAGTACTTC.

This clonotype appeared a few times. CDR3 sequence: CASSFQGPGEQFF. The CDR3 coding sequence is TGTGCCAGCAGCTTTCAGGGGCCTGGTGAGCAGTTCTTC. The gene calls are TRBV7-8 and TRBJ2-1, with D possibly matching TRBD1 (6 bases). Per germline, CDR1 SGHVS and CDR2 FQNEAQ. Trimming took 3 bases from V and 9 from J, leaving 12 bases between them. This CDR3 has 13 amino acids.

A few counts support this clonotype. The chain couples TRBV29-1 to TRBJ2-6, with D perhaps assigned TRBD1 or TRBD2 (6 bases each). V gave up 7 bases and J gave up 0 bases, with 13 bases separating them. The germline V gene encodes CDR1 SQVTM and CDR2 ANQGSEA. CDR3 length: 15 residues. CDR3 amino acids: CSGGDIDSGANVLTF. CDR3 coding DNA: TGCAGCGGGGGGGACATAGACTCTGGGGCCAACGTCCTGACTTTC.